This T cell receptor beta chain was sequenced for a study of PD-L1 blockade in urothelial cancer. The wider study: Timepoints chosen for blood analysis were 3 weeks (second dose) and 6 weeks after treatment start. Findings of the study overall: Durable benefit accompanied greater 3-week expansion of tumor-associated blood clones.

Repertoires were generated with immunoSEQ multiplex PCR, while TCRdb's copy carries only in-frame clones and drops some. In the table there are 85,000 to 90,000 clones, 85% to 90% of which are singletons. A remark on this clone: Its antigen is undetermined.

This sample's time point: pretreatment peripheral blood. There are 13 residues in the CDR3. Germline CDR1 SEHNR, CDR2 FQNEAQ (reference sequence). V lost 1 base to trimming and J lost 5 bases, with 6 bases between them. Sequences were derived from PBMCs, sampled around atezolizumab (anti-PD-L1) treatment. The TCR was taken from a man aged 55 to 69 with urothelial cancer. V usage is TRBV7-9 and J usage is TRBJ2-4, with no clear D. CDR3 sequence reads: CASSLGAQNIQYF. CDR3 nucleotides: TGTGCCAGCAGCTTAGGGGCCCAAAACATTCAGTACTTC.